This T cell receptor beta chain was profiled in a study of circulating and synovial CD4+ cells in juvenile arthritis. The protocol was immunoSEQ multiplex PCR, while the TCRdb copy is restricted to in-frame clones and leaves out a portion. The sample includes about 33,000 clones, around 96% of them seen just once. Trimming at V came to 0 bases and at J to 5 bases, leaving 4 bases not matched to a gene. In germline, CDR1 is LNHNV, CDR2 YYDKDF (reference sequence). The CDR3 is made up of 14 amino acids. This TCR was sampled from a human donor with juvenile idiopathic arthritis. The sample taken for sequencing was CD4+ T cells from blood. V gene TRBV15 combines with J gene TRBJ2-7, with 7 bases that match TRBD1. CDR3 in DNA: TGTGCCACCAGCAGAGATCTCACAGGGGACGAGCAGTACTTC. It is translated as CATSRDLTGDEQYF.